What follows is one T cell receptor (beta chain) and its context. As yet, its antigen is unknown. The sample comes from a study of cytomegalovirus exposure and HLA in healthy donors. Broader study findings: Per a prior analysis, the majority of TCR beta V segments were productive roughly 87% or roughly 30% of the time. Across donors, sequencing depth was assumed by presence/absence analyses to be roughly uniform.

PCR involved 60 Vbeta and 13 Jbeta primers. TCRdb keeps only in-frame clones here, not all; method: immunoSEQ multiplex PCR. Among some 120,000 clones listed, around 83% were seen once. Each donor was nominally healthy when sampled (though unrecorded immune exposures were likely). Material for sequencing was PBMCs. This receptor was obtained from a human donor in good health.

The CDR3 bases are TGTGCCAGCAGCCCCAACAGGGCCGGGAGGGAGCAGTACTTC. It encodes CASSPNRAGREQYF. The genes are TRBV7-8 and TRBJ2-7, with D perhaps matching TRBD2 (7 bases). V was trimmed by 5 bases and J by 7 bases, leaving 18 bases between them. CDR3 length: 14 amino acids. Per the germline V gene, CDR1 is SGHVS and CDR2 is FQNEAQ.